The next 20 T cell receptor beta chains were all read from a single sample in a study of T-cell memory formation after mild COVID-19. TCRdb analysed the 5' RACE reads with MiXCR anew, one entry per CDR3 protein. The sample has a few hundred thousand distinct CDR3 sequences; less than 25% are singletons. The source material was PBMCs or a T cell subset sorted from them (not recorded which). These TCRs come from a young man who had mild COVID-19 (a few samples of this study predate the infection). Cell type and time point are not known.

This clonotype was picked up a small number of times. The V call is TRBV7-2, the J call TRBJ1-1, with a possible D match to TRBD1 (6 bases). Trimming shortened V by 5 bases and J by 1 base, and 11 bases separated the two germline ends. CDR1 is SGHTA and CDR2 is FQGNSA in the germline V gene. The CDR3 is 14 residues long. CDR3 nucleotides: TGTGCCAGCAGCCGAGTGGGGGCGAACACTGAAGCTTTCTTT. Translating it yields CASSRVGANTEAFF.

This clonotype was detected a few times. The chain employs TRBV6-1 and TRBJ1-6; 9 bases map to TRBD1. CDR1 is MNHNS and CDR2 is SASEGT in the germline V gene. V shed 8 bases and J 10 bases; nucleotides not matched to a gene: 3. The CDR3 is 12 residues long. The CDR3 DNA follows: TGTGCCAGCCGGGACAGGGACTCACCCCTCCACTTT. Encoded protein: CASRDRDSPLHF.

The chain links TRBV28 to TRBJ2-7; tentatively, D is TRBD1 (6 bases). The CDR3 is 14 amino acids. The germline CDR1 and CDR2 sequences are MDHEN and SYDVKM. CDR3 region: CVTSTGAYYYEQYV. As DNA, the CDR3 is TGTGTTACATCGACAGGAGCGTACTACTACGAGCAGTACGTC.

This sequence joins TRBV12-3 or TRBV12-4 and TRBJ2-7; D possibly corresponds to TRBD2 (6 bases). This CDR3 has 12 amino acids. V was shortened by 5 bases and J by 6 bases, with 11 bases between the two germline ends. DNA of the CDR3: TGTGCCAGCAGTCCCGACGGGGGCGAGCAGTACGTC. This sequence encodes CASSPDGGEQYV.

This clonotype was picked up a small number of times. The rearrangement uses TRBV29-1 and TRBJ2-5; D possibly matches TRBD1 or TRBD2 (5 bases each). Germline V CDR1 and CDR2: SQVTM, ANQGSEA. This CDR3 has 14 amino acids. V was clipped by 6 bases and J by 5 bases, with 19 bases between them. CDR3 sequence (DNA): TGCAGCGTCACAAGGGACCTCGGGACCGAGACCCAGTACTTC. Translation: CSVTRDLGTETQYF. Using reference TRBV29-1 and TRBJ2-5 for the parts outside the CDR3, the full variable domain is SAVISQKPSRDICQRGTSLTIQCQVDSQVTMMFWYRQQPGQSLTLIATANQGSEATYESGFVIDKFPISRPNLTFSTLTVSNMSPEDSSIYLCSVTRDLGTETQYFGPGTRLLVL.

There are a few counts of this clonotype. The rearrangement joins TRBV6-2 or TRBV6-3 to TRBJ2-2; D call uncertain. V shed 2 bases and J shed 1 base, with 8 bases lying between them. This CDR3 comprises 15 residues. CDR1 and CDR2 from the germline V gene are MNHEY and SVGEGT. This chain's CDR3 is CASSYPARNTGELFF. CDR3 sequence (DNA): TGTGCCAGCAGTTACCCAGCAAGGAACACCGGGGAGCTGTTTTTT.

The gene calls are TRBV18 and TRBJ1-4; D possibly corresponds to TRBD1 (6 bases). Trimming stripped 4 bases from V and 6 bases from J, with 12 bases between. The CDR3 has 14 residues. Germline V gene data show CDR1 as KGHSH and CDR2 as LQKENI. For the CDR3, the DNA is TGTGCCAGCTCACTGAACAGGGCGGATGAAAAACTGTTTTTT. It encodes CASSLNRADEKLFF.

This chain uses TRBV5-1 with TRBJ2-1; no definite D call. In germline, CDR1 is SGHRS, CDR2 YFSETQ. This CDR3 spans 14 amino acids. Trimming stripped 5 bases from V and 0 bases from J, with 9 bases between. CDR3 bases: TGCGCCAGCAGGCACGAGAGCTCCTACAATGAGCAGTTCTTC. It yields the protein CASRHESSYNEQFF. Based on the CDR3 plus reference TRBV5-1 and TRBJ2-1, the full variable domain is KAGVTQTPRYLIKTRGQQVTLSCSPISGHRSVSWYQQTPGQGLQFLFEYFSETQRNKGNFPGRFSGRQFSNSRSEMNVSTLELGDSALYLCASRHESSYNEQFFGPGTRLTVL.

This clonotype showed up just a few times. This chain connects TRBV5-4 to TRBJ1-6; D may be TRBD1 (6 bases). V lost 0 bases and J 15 bases, leaving 13 bases between the germline ends. The V gene's germline CDR1 is SGHNT and CDR2 YYREEE (reference sequence). This CDR3 region has 13 residues. The CDR3 sequence: CASSLAPGDVLHF. CDR3 sequence (DNA): TGTGCCAGCAGCTTGGCCCCAGGGGATGTCCTCCACTTT.

This sequence joins TRBV7-9 and TRBJ1-5; 7 positions match TRBD1. V dropped 4 bases and J dropped 2; count of bases not matched to a gene: 2. Per the germline V gene, CDR1 is SEHNR and CDR2 is FQNEAQ (reference sequence). The CDR3 is 14 amino acids. CDR3 sequence: CASSYTGGNQPQHF. The DNA of the CDR3 is TGTGCCAGCAGCTATACAGGGGGCAATCAGCCCCAGCATTTT.

This clonotype was recorded many times. The rearrangement links TRBV10-3 to TRBJ1-2; 7 bases align to TRBD1. Unmatched junction bases numbered 5, after V lost 8 bases and J lost 2 bases. The V gene's germline CDR1 is ENHRY and CDR2 SYGVKD. The CDR3 is 13 residues long. The CDR3 DNA is TGTGCCATCCGGGACAGTCGGAACTATGGCTACACCTTC. Protein sequence: CAIRDSRNYGYTF.

The rearrangement links TRBV4-1 to TRBJ1-2; 10 bases are a match to TRBD1. This CDR3 region has 15 residues. V gave up 3 bases and J gave up 8 bases; unmatched junction bases: 9. Germline CDR1 and CDR2: MGHRA and YSYEKL. CDR3 nucleotide sequence: TGCGCCAGCAGCCACCTGACAGGGGGCGTATTAGGCTACACCTTC. Its protein product is CASSHLTGGVLGYTF.

V usage is TRBV7-2 and J usage is TRBJ2-5; D is undetermined. This CDR3 is built from 15 residues. CDR1 is SGHTA, CDR2 FQGNSA, per germline. V lost 4 bases and J lost 2, with 14 bases in between. The CDR3 spells CASSSPEWDQETQYF. CDR3 in DNA: TGTGCCAGCAGCTCCCCCGAGTGGGATCAAGAGACCCAGTACTTC.

The chain employs TRBV6-2 or TRBV6-3 and TRBJ1-6; the D is unclear. Germline CDR1 reads MNHEY; CDR2 reads SVGEGT. Trimming removed 5 bases at V and 7 bases at J, with 12 bases between. There are 14 residues in the CDR3. CDR3 nucleotide sequence: TGTGCCAGCAGTCGACCCGTGGGGAATTCACCCCTCCACTTT. Protein sequence: CASSRPVGNSPLHF.

V and J are TRBV5-1 and TRBJ2-7; D may be TRBD1 or TRBD2 (5 bases each). With 0 bases removed from V and 5 bases from J, the gap between germline ends came to 12 bases. The CDR3 contains 14 residues. Looked up from germline, CDR1 is SGHRS and CDR2 is YFSETQ. The CDR3 bases are TGCGCCAGCAGCTTGGCCGGGGCAGGGAACGAGCAGTACTTC. Protein sequence: CASSLAGAGNEQYF. The complete variable domain, with remaining parts taken from reference TRBV5-1 and TRBJ2-7, reads KAGVTQTPRYLIKTRGQQVTLSCSPISGHRSVSWYQQTPGQGLQFLFEYFSETQRNKGNFPGRFSGRQFSNSRSEMNVSTLELGDSALYLCASSLAGAGNEQYFGPGTRLTVT.

This clonotype has a handful of counts. This rearrangement joins TRBV12-3 or TRBV12-4 to TRBJ1-3, with 7 bases aligning to TRBD1. This CDR3 is built from 12 residues. V gave up 6 bases and J gave up 8 bases; unmatched junction bases: 4. The chain's CDR3 is CASRDRVDTIYF. For the CDR3, the DNA is TGTGCCAGCAGAGACAGGGTGGACACCATATATTTT.

The chain joins TRBV6-6 to TRBJ2-1; TRBD2 aligns across 8 bases. Germline V lookup: CDR1 MNHNY, CDR2 SVGAGI (reference sequence). The ends lost 0 bases at V and 0 bases at J; junction bases unmatched: 10. This CDR3 spans 19 amino acids. CDR3 sequence reads: CASSYSAAGGSSSYNEQFF. The CDR3 bases are TGTGCCAGCAGTTACTCAGCTGCGGGGGGCTCCAGCTCCTACAATGAGCAGTTCTTC.

This clonotype came up a few times. CDR3 nucleotides: TGCGCCAGCAGCGCCGGACGGGCAACCTATGGCTACACCTTC. It codes for CASSAGRATYGYTF. The V gene is TRBV5-1, the J gene TRBJ1-2, with no clear D. Germline V CDR1 and CDR2: SGHRS, YFSETQ. V was cut by 4 bases and J by 4 bases, with 14 bases left in between. The CDR3 totals 14 residues.

This clonotype occurred a few times. This chain joins TRBV7-6 and TRBJ2-7; weak D call: TRBD1 (6 bases). The V gene lost 2 bases and the J gene lost 2 bases, with 13 bases spanning the gap. Germline V CDR1 and CDR2: SGHVS, FNYEAQ. This CDR3 is built from 15 residues. The DNA of the CDR3 is TGTGCCAGCAGCTTACTACAGGGTGTCCCCTACGAGCAGTACTTC. Protein: CASSLLQGVPYEQYF.

V usage is TRBV4-1 and J usage is TRBJ2-3, with 15 bases identical to TRBD2. This CDR3 has 19 amino acids. The germline gives CDR1 MGHRA, CDR2 YSYEKL. V shed 5 bases, J shed 3 bases, and the junction held 12 bases outside the gene matches. The CDR3 sequence is CASSYRGLAGGLGTDTQYF. The CDR3 DNA follows: TGCGCCAGCAGCTACCGGGGACTAGCGGGGGGTCTGGGGACAGATACGCAGTATTTT.